These 22 T cell receptor beta chains were sequenced from one sample in a study of CD8 T cells in ankylosing spondylitis. No antigens are known for them. Findings of the study overall: Typical of ankylosing spondylitis blood, it appeared, was a TCR beta motif of under 10 highly homologous variants.

TCRdb itself ran the 5' RACE reads through MiXCR, one entry per CDR3 protein. The table shows some 400,000 distinct CDR3 sequences, with 20% to 25% occurring only once. The sequencing sample was made of blood, either unsorted or a sorted T cell fraction (not recorded which). These receptors were obtained from a male donor with ankylosing spondylitis.

This chain connects TRBV20-1 to TRBJ2-7; 13 nucleotides line up with TRBD2. The V gene's germline CDR1 is DFQATT and CDR2 SNEGSKA (reference sequence). V shed 8 bases and J 5 bases; nucleotides not matched to a gene: 15. This CDR3 comprises 16 residues. The CDR3 spells CSPMGGTSGRADEQYF. The DNA of the CDR3 is TGCAGTCCCATGGGGGGAACTAGCGGGAGGGCCGACGAGCAGTACTTC.

The rearrangement joins TRBV12-3 or TRBV12-4 to TRBJ2-5, with 7 nucleotides matching TRBD2. The CDR3 consists of 14 residues. The J segment lost 3 bases and the V segment lost 6 bases, leaving 7 bases of the junction unmatched. CDR3: CASSYHREEETQYF. Here the CDR3 DNA reads TGTGCCAGCAGCTACCACCGGGAGGAAGAGACCCAGTACTTC.

This clonotype has just a few counts. The chain couples TRBV12-3 or TRBV12-4 to TRBJ1-6; no reliable D call. The CDR3 has 14 amino acids. Deletions cut 6 bases from V and 5 bases from J, with 11 bases between. Here the CDR3 reads CASRRANHNSPLHF. CDR3 bases: TGTGCCAGCAGGCGGGCAAACCATAATTCACCCCTCCACTTT.

The chain uses TRBV27 and TRBJ1-3, with D hard to call. Germline V gives CDR1 MNHEY, CDR2 SMNVEV (reference sequence). CDR3 length: 13 residues. V lost 9 bases, J lost 0 bases, and 9 bases lay in between. CDR3 DNA: TGTGCCAGTAGACGGAGCTCTGGAAACACCATATATTTT. It translates to CASRRSSGNTIYF.

The rearrangement links TRBV7-6 to TRBJ1-2; D gene uncertain. V lost 3 bases and J lost 7, with 15 bases in between. This CDR3 comprises 14 residues. CDR1 and CDR2 (germline): SGHVS, FNYEAQ. CDR3 sequence (DNA): TGTGCCAGCAGCTTCGTTGATCGGGGTGGTGGCTACACCTTC. Protein sequence: CASSFVDRGGGYTF.

This chain uses TRBV10-3 with TRBJ2-7; tentative D call: TRBD2 (5 bases). Germline assignment: CDR1 ENHRY and CDR2 SYGVKD. V shed 6 bases and J shed 3 bases, with 15 bases lying between them. CDR3 length: 14 amino acids. The CDR3 sequence: CAISLSRGYYEQYF. The CDR3 bases are TGTGCCATCAGCCTCTCACGGGGTTACTACGAGCAGTACTTC.

This rearrangement joins TRBV2 to TRBJ2-3, with D perhaps matching TRBD2 (5 bases). The germline V gene encodes CDR1 SNHLY and CDR2 FYNNEI. With 4 bases removed from V and 2 bases from J, the gap between germline ends came to 13 bases. The CDR3 runs 15 residues. This CDR3 is CASSAQRPTTDTQYF. The CDR3 nucleotides are TGTGCCAGCAGTGCGCAGCGGCCCACCACAGATACGCAGTATTTT.

This chain connects TRBV4-2 to TRBJ2-1; D unresolved. Germline loops: CDR1 LGHNA, CDR2 YNFKEQ. Trimming removed 0 bases at V and 7 bases at J, with 10 bases between. This CDR3 is 14 amino acids long. This CDR3 reads CASSQDRWANEQFF. For the CDR3, the DNA is TGTGCCAGCAGCCAAGATCGTTGGGCGAATGAGCAGTTCTTC.

This chain connects TRBV7-9 to TRBJ2-7; 9 bases fit TRBD2. The V segment lost 7 bases and the J segment 5 bases; nucleotides outside the gene matches: 6. CDR1 is SEHNR and CDR2 is FQNEAQ in the germline V gene (reference sequence). The CDR3 covers 13 residues. This chain's CDR3 is CASTGSGRDEQYF. CDR3 bases: TGTGCCAGCACCGGTAGCGGGAGAGACGAGCAGTACTTC. The whole variable domain, remainder taken from reference TRBV7-9 and TRBJ2-7, is DTGVSQNPRHKITKRGQNVTFRCDPISEHNRLYWYRQTLGQGPEFLTYFQNEAQLEKSRLLSDRFSAERPKGSFSTLEIQRTEQGDSAMYLCASTGSGRDEQYFGPGTRLTVT.

This chain links TRBV5-1 with TRBJ1-2, with D perhaps matching TRBD1 (6 bases). V was pared by 0 bases and J by 4 bases, with 13 bases between. In germline, CDR1 is SGHRS, CDR2 YFSETQ. The CDR3 totals 15 residues. The CDR3 sequence: CASSLAGAGPYGYTF. Here the CDR3 DNA reads TGCGCCAGCAGCTTGGCGGGGGCAGGGCCCTATGGCTACACCTTC.

The rearrangement uses TRBV20-1 and TRBJ2-3, with TRBD2 matching over 10 bases. V shed 3 bases, J shed 5 bases, and the junction held 5 bases outside the gene matches. This CDR3 has 14 amino acids. The germline V gene encodes CDR1 DFQATT and CDR2 SNEGSKA (reference sequence). CDR3 in DNA: TGCAGTGCTAGCCTAGCGGGAGTCAAAGATACGCAGTATTTT. Protein: CSASLAGVKDTQYF.

This clonotype was counted a few times. The V call is TRBV27, the J call TRBJ2-2; 7 bases align to TRBD2. V lost 3 bases, J lost 6 bases, and 10 bases stayed unmatched. The germline V gene encodes CDR1 MNHEY and CDR2 SMNVEV (reference sequence). This CDR3 comprises 16 residues. CDR3 residues: CASSFREGRGSGELFF. The CDR3 bases are TGTGCCAGCAGTTTTAGGGAGGGCCGGGGCTCCGGGGAGCTGTTTTTT.

This clonotype has only a few counts. The chain is built from TRBV14 and TRBJ2-5, with unresolved D. Germline CDR1 and CDR2: SGHDN and FVKESK. V was pared by 0 bases and J by 1 base, with 9 bases between. The CDR3 contains 15 residues. This chain's CDR3 is CASSQEQDVQETQYF. CDR3 coding DNA: TGTGCCAGCAGCCAAGAGCAAGATGTCCAAGAGACCCAGTACTTC.

The chain uses TRBV18 and TRBJ2-5, with D perhaps matching TRBD1 (5 bases). From germline, CDR1 is KGHSH and CDR2 LQKENI. The V end was cut by 5 bases, the J end by 2 bases, with 12 bases between. The CDR3 runs to 14 residues. CDR3 in amino acids: CASSSQGSQETQYF. The CDR3, as DNA: TGTGCCAGCTCATCCCAGGGATCTCAAGAGACCCAGTACTTC.

The V call is TRBV18, the J call TRBJ2-1; 7 bases line up with TRBD1. Germline V gene sequence: CDR1 KGHSH, CDR2 LQKENI. V trimming: 4 bases; J trimming: 7 bases; junction bases outside the gene matches: 4. The length of the CDR3 is 13 residues. CDR3 nucleotides: TGTGCCAGCTCACGTGACAGGGATAATGAGCAGTTCTTC. This gives the protein CASSRDRDNEQFF.

The CDR3 loop is CASKRARNTEAFF. The CDR3 DNA sequence: TGTGCCAGCAAGAGGGCTCGGAACACTGAAGCTTTCTTT. This rearrangement joins TRBV25-1 to TRBJ1-1, with D uncertain. V was pared by 7 bases and J by 1 base, with 10 bases between. The CDR3 runs to 13 residues. Germline CDR1 and CDR2: MGHDK and SYGVNS.

This clonotype was counted only a few times. The chain couples TRBV12-5 to TRBJ1-4, with a weak D call TRBD1 (5 bases). This CDR3 region has 14 residues. Germline V CDR1 and CDR2: LGHNT, FRNRAP. Trimming cost V 11 bases and J 8 bases, with 21 bases left between them. CDR3 sequence (DNA): TGTGCTCCGATACGGGGGAGGCGGGAGGAAAAACTGTTTTTT. It translates to CAPIRGRREEKLFF.

This clonotype came up a few times. The chain uses TRBV10-3 and TRBJ2-3; 10 bases match TRBD1. The CDR3 runs to 15 residues. V lost 6 bases to trimming and J lost 5 bases; unmatched junction nucleotides: 8. Germline loops: CDR1 ENHRY, CDR2 SYGVKD. The CDR3 DNA reads TGTGCCATCAGGGATGACAGGGGGCAGGGAGATACGCAGTATTTT. Its protein is CAIRDDRGQGDTQYF.

This clonotype has a count of ten or more. The rearrangement joins TRBV18 to TRBJ1-1; D unclear. Trimming cost V 0 bases and J 5 bases, with 13 bases left between them. The CDR3 loop spans 15 amino acids. Germline CDR1 reads KGHSH; CDR2 reads LQKENI. The CDR3 reads CASSPPLSRTTEAFF. The CDR3 nucleotides are TGTGCCAGCTCACCACCGCTCAGCCGAACGACTGAAGCTTTCTTT.

This clonotype was counted between two and nine times. This rearrangement joins TRBV5-1 to TRBJ2-1; 11 bases are shared with TRBD2. The CDR3 loop spans 16 amino acids. CDR1 and CDR2 from the germline V gene are SGHRS and YFSETQ. The J segment lost 9 bases and the V segment lost 2 bases, leaving 10 bases of the junction unmatched. CDR3 region: CASSFRVAGGPGEQFF. The DNA of the CDR3 is TGCGCCAGCAGCTTTAGGGTAGCGGGAGGGCCCGGTGAGCAGTTCTTC.

CDR3 DNA sequence: TGCGCCAGCAGTCCGGTCTGGGCGACTTCGAACACCGGGGAGCTGTTTTTT. It is translated as CASSPVWATSNTGELFF. V is TRBV5-1 and J is TRBJ2-2; D unclear. Germline values: CDR1 SGHRS, CDR2 YFSETQ. This CDR3 is 17 amino acids long. Trimming stripped 5 bases from V and 0 bases from J, with 17 bases between.

The chain recombines TRBV20-1 with TRBJ2-7; TRBD2 agrees at 11 bases. The CDR3 totals 13 residues. The V and J ends lost 6 bases and 2 bases, in that order; junction bases with no gene match: 3. From germline, CDR1 is DFQATT and CDR2 SNEGSKA (reference sequence). CDR3 in amino acids: CSAQGLAAYEQYF. Written as DNA, the CDR3 is TGCAGTGCCCAGGGACTAGCGGCCTACGAGCAGTACTTC.